The present T cell receptor beta chain was sequenced within a study of tumor-infiltrating lymphocytes in glioblastoma multiforme. Study-level results: Just one glioblastoma patient contributed to the TCR-mutation comparison. Functional subtype sorting of these T cells was not performed. Unequal TCR RNA per T cell might skew measured clone sizes.

Germline assignment: CDR1 MNHNS and CDR2 SASEGT. The CDR3 is 15 residues long. V gave up 6 bases and J gave up 2 bases; unmatched junction bases: 8. TCR beta libraries were built from RNA through three nested multiplex PCR rounds using modified ARM-PCR. A C-beta primer primed TCRB cDNA from around 0.5 ug RNA. TCRdb independently ran MiXCR on the multiplex PCR reads; one entry per CDR3 protein. Among around 30,000 distinct CDR3 sequences, around 55% were seen once, and the ten largest hold around a third. Of note for this clonotype: Its antigen is not known.

Source material: brain tumor tissue. This chain joins TRBV6-1 and TRBJ2-5; 8 nucleotides line up with TRBD1. This clonotype originated in a male donor with glioblastoma. The CDR3 region is CASRTRGRPQETQYF. CDR3 bases: TGTGCCAGCAGGACCAGGGGGCGGCCGCAAGAGACCCAGTACTTC.